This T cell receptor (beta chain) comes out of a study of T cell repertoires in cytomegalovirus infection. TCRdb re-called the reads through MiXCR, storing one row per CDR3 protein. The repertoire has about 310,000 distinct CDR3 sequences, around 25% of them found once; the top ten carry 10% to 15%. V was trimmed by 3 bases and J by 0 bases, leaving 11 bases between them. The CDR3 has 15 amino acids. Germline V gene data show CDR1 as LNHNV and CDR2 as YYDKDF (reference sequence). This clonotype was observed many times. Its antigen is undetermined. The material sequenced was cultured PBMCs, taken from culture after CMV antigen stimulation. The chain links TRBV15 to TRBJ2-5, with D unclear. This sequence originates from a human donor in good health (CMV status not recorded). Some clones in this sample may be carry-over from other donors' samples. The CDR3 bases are TGTGCCACCAGCAGTGATAGTCCTTACCAAGAGACCCAGTACTTC. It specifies CATSSDSPYQETQYF.